This T cell receptor beta chain was found in a study of monozygotic twins with cystic fibrosis (dated by TCRdb to about 2021). In the study overall: Barcoded libraries were prepared with around 15 PCR cycles from about 3 micrograms of fragmented DNA. The study compared TCR beta repertoires within and between 16 monozygotic twin pairs with cystic fibrosis to assess genetic influence on V and J gene usage. The cohort comprised ten female and six male twin pairs aged roughly 2.0 to 40 years, median about 9.4 years, mostly children and adolescents. Twins were ranked among about a thousand cohort participants for weight-for-height and FEVPerc (FEV1 disease centile) at the day of blood sampling. Data for three of the twin pairs had been reported earlier in a different context. Summary of the overall study and its limitations: Monozygotic CF twin pairs shared significantly more nucleotide-identical clonotypes within each pair than unrelated CF individuals shared with one another (P = 0.000026, Mann-Whitney). V gene usage was most similar to the co-twin for 13 of 16 pairs, and J usage for 8 of 16 pairs, suggesting genetic constraints. Simpson clonality was found to be generally low (median around 0.01), suggesting a naive-dominated repertoire, although higher clonality was observed in the most severely affected patients. The cohort was small, and the number of shared CDR3s showed no association with age, concordance or disease severity.

As concerns this clone: Its antigen specificity is not known. Base qualities were left out, and no much larger clone turns up one base away.

Including cysteine and phenylalanine, the CDR3 has 15 amino acids. Left in the record is the CDR3 DNA by itself, 45 bases read in frame from the first base. The V and J ends are trimmed by 4 bases and 2 bases, leaving 14 bases between them. From the germline V gene, CDR1 is LGHNA and CDR2 is YSLEER. The twin pairs came from the European Cystic Fibrosis Twin and Sibling Study Cohort, a cohort that recruited patients from 170 or so CF clinics across 14 European countries. Both zygosity and CFTR genotype were checked in-house, and zygosity was tested with multiplex PCR across nine short tandem repeat loci. Peripheral blood was sampled from each twin, and clinical parameters were recorded on the day of blood sampling. Genomic DNA was isolated from peripheral blood cells with phenol/chloroform and kept in TE buffer at 4 degrees C. Following the manufacturer's instructions, the researchers used the immunoSEQ immune profiling system to amplify TCR beta CDR3 regions via multiplex PCR. An Illumina NextSeq system was used for sequencing. Per the authors' processing: Sequence data were processed on the immunoSEQ Analyzer platform, and clonality was computed as the square root of Simpson's index of productive rearrangements. Jensen-Shannon distance served as the measure of similarity in V and J usage, while OLGA was used to compute CDR3 generation probabilities. Shared CDR3 sequences were searched in the immuneACCESS database (August 2020) and in VDJdb (December 2020). In its TCRdb copy, this immuneACCESS table keeps in-frame sequences only and misses some clones. Where compared with another copy, unresolved V genes explain less than half of these, and the others have no known cause. Clone size and the V and J calls come from that table; the DNA yielded D and trimming. The sample contains fewer than 25,000 clones, about 86% of them found a single time. The top ten clonotypes cover approximately 1.3% of the sample.

The V gene is TRBV4-3 and the J gene is TRBJ1-1; no confident D gene assignment can be made. This TCR was sampled from a woman aged 25-40 years with cystic fibrosis. Material for sequencing was blood. Read as DNA, the sequence is TGCGCCAGCAGCCCCCGAGTCCGGGGTAACACTGAAGCTTTCTTT. Its translation is CASSPRVRGNTEAFF.